This record covers a single T cell receptor beta chain. The CDR3 totals 18 residues. V shed 6 bases and J 3 bases; nucleotides not matched to a gene: 13. Looked up from germline, CDR1 is SGHDN and CDR2 is FVKESK. The data were obtained in a study of blood T cell repertoires in COVID-19. Methods used by the authors: Nucleated cell number was recorded as an estimate derived from reference gene primer amplification. The table came from immunoSEQ multiplex PCR; TCRdb's copy has only in-frame clones and leaves some out. V and J calls and clone size are copied from that table; D and trimming were computed from the DNA. The sample lists 200,000 to 250,000 clones; 70% to 85% were seen once.

Material: PBMCs or T cells enriched from blood (not recorded which). The genes are TRBV14 and TRBJ2-2, with 10 bases lining up with TRBD1. This clonotype was obtained from a woman aged 60-75 years who had recovered from COVID-19. CDR3 sequence (DNA): TGTGCCAGCAGACCGGGACAGGGGCTTTCGATTCACACCGGGGAGCTGTTTTTT. It encodes CASRPGQGLSIHTGELFF.